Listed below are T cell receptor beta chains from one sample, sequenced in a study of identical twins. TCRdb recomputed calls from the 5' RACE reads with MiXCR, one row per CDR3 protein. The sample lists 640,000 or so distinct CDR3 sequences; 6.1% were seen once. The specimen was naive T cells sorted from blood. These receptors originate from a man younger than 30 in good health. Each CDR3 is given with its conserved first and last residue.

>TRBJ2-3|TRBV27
CASSPPGLTDTQYF
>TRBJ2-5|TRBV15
CATGTGMETQYF
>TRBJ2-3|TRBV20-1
CSARDSRQVTDTQYF
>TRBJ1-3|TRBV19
CASRPIDRGNGNTIYF
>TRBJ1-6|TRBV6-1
CASRNTALGSPLHF
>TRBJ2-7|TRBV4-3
CASSQVIAKRSYEQYF
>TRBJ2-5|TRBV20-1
CSADNQGETQYF
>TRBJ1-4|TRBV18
CASSPSRAHNEKLFF
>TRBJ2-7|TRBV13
CASRPAYRDSSYEQYF
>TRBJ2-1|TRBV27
CASSLSPPDGEDEQFF
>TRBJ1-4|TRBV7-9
CASSAGQGSNEKLFF
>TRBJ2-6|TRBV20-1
CSARNTGLGANVLTF
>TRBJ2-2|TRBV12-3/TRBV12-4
CASSLAVGGHPGELFF
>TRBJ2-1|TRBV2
CASMRQGGYNEQFF
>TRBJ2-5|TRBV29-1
CSVAASATSSWGTQYF
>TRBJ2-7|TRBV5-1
CASSLDDSTHEQYF
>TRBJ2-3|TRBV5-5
CASSSPQGSDPTDTQYF
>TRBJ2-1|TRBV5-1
CASKGEQVEQFF
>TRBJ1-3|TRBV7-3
CASSLGPQSGNTIYF
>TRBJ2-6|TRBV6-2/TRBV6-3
CASRIHGANVLTF
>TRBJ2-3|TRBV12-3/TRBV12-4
CASTFADTQYF
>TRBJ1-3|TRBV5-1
CASSFSSGTAGNTIYF
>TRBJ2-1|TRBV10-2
CASTESYNEQFF
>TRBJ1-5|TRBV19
CASSMWQGSNQPQHF
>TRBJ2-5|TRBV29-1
CSDRPSDVKETQYF
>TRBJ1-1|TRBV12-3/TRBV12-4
CDSSLGQGHTEAFF
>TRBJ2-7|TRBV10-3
CAISESGGVVYEQYF
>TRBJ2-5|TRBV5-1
CASSLGPGLDQETQYF
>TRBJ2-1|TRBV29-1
CSVEDSGDEQFF
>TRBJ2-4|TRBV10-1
CASTDNLAKNIQYF
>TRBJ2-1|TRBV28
CASSPAPRPGRYEQFF
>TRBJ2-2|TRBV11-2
CASSLGLAGGRTGELFF
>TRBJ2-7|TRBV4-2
CASSQDRDRSNEQYF
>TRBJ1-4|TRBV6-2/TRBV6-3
CASSHVYEKLFF
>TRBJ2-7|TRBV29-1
CSVGGLAGHEQYF
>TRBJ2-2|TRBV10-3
CAINRGEVGTGELFF
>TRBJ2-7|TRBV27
CASSPTLGQGAYEQYF
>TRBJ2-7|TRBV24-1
CATSDPPDSELYF
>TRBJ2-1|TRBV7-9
CASSLVGSAHYNEQFF
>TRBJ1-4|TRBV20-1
CSAPDQRSEKLFF
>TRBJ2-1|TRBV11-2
CASSRPGVLDEQFF
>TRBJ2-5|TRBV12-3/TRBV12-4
CASTEGFQETQYF
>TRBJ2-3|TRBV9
CASSVPTSADTQYF
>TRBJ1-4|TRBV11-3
CASSTWGQDGEKLFF
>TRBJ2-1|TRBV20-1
CSARGTSGFYNEQFF
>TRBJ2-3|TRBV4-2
CASSQVGGRAGTDTQYF